This T cell receptor (beta chain) was observed in a study of T cell changes during pregnancy in multiple sclerosis. Germline CDR1 is SGHNT and CDR2 is YYREEE (reference sequence). The CDR3 totals 13 residues. V was trimmed by 2 bases and J by 9 bases, leaving 14 bases between them. The table came from immunoSEQ multiplex PCR; TCRdb's copy has only in-frame clones and leaves some out. Of tens of thousands of clones detected, less than 90% appear once; the ten largest clones hold roughly 8.4%. The V and J genes are TRBV5-4 and TRBJ1-2; D ambiguous. This material consisted of CD8+ T cells from peripheral blood mononuclear cells, taken after pregnancy. The TCR sequence derives from a female donor with multiple sclerosis, enrolled in a pregnancy study. The CDR3 DNA sequence: TGTGCCAGCAGCTTCCCCCCCCGGTCAAGCTACACCTTC. Amino acids: CASSFPPRSSYTF.